This paragraph covers one T cell receptor beta chain sequence. Its target antigen remains unknown. The input lacks base qualities; no much larger clone sits a single base away. CDR1 and CDR2 were assigned from the germline V gene as SGHTA and FQGNSA. The CDR3 sequence holds 15 residues, the cysteine and phenylalanine included. Of all the DNA, just the CDR3 is kept, 45 bases in frame from base 1. V drops 5 bases and J drops 11 bases, leaving 24 bases in between. The Miltenyi Naive CD4+ T Cell Isolation kit was used to purify naive CD4+ T cells, and CD25 microbeads were used to remove Tregs. Tregs, naive and memory CD4+ T cells from tumor, blood and ipsilateral draining lymph nodes of five breast cancer patients underwent full-length TCR alpha and beta sequencing. Tumor tissue and lymph nodes obtained by ipsilateral axillary dissection were perfused with PBS, cut into small pieces and digested using collagenase I and hyaluronidase. FACS confirmed that the sorted cell populations were more than 90% pure.

Full-length TCR variable regions were amplified by 5' RACE PCR with constant-region reverse primers, and semi-nested PCR with Nested Universal Primer A was subsequently performed. Using the ReliaPrep RNA Cell Miniprep System, total RNA was extracted, and the SMARTer RACE 5'/3' Kit was then used to reverse transcribe the RNA into 5'RACE-ready cDNA. An Illumina MiSeq was used to sequence the full-length TCR alpha and beta libraries, which had been barcoded with multiplex adaptors. The source study handled its data this way. Sequencing data were pooled across the five patients for each of nine subset-tissue groups and compared by unsupervised clustering of TCR gene usage. Repertoire similarity was calculated with the Morisita-Horn index, weighting shared sequences by their contribution to each repertoire. The raw public reads went through TCRdb reprocessing: fastp at Q25, MiXCR clone calling, in-frame beta chains kept. Rows are unified per CDR3 protein, each entry keeping the most common DNA and genes. TCRdb, not the original authors, processed these V and J calls. Present in this sample are 40,000 to 65,000 distinct CDR3 sequences, roughly 22% of which were seen just once. The leading ten clones occupy about 3% of the sample.

This specimen comes from a study (dated by TCRdb to the mid-2010s). Regarding the research as a whole: The study tested whether tumor-infiltrating Tregs in breast cancer are recruited from blood Tregs or converted in situ from other CD4+ T cell subsets.

General findings and caveats noted by the study authors: The TCR alpha and beta sequences of tumor-infiltrating Tregs showed the greatest overlap with tumor naive CD4+ T cells, followed by blood naive CD4+ T cells. Tumor memory CD4+ T cell TCR gene usage clustered with blood and lymph node memory CD4+ cells and lymph node naive CD4+ cells. Validation in the larger cohort was restricted to a single TCR beta V-J rearrangement rather than whole repertoires.

This clonotype was obtained from a female donor with breast cancer. The V gene is TRBV7-2 and the J gene is TRBJ1-1; TRBD1 could be the D gene, as 6 bases match. Material for sequencing was tumor-infiltrating naive CD4+ T cells sorted from the breast tumor. The intended sense of this specimen's cell subset or site label: naive CD4+ T cells, CD4+CD45RA+CD25-. The nucleotide sequence reads as follows: TGTGCCAGCAGCCCTAGCACGGGGACAAGCACTGTTGCTTTCTTT. The resulting protein is CASSPSTGTSTVAFF. Joined to the reference TRBV7-2 and TRBJ1-1 proteins, this CDR3 gives the full variable domain: GAGVSQSPSNKVTEKGKDVELRCDPISGHTALYWYRQSLGQGLEFLIYFQGNSAPDKSGLPSDRFSAERTGGSVSTLTIQRTQQEDSAVYLCASSPSTGTSTVAFFGQGTRLTVV.